This T cell receptor beta chain emerged from a study (dated by TCRdb to between 2021 and 2024). Here is what the overall study found, with its caveats: Further investigation, including longitudinal sampling and assessment of a control group, is stated by the authors to be required.

Comments on this clone: Which antigen it targets is not known. No base qualities exist here, and no much larger clone lies one base off it.

PBMCs were isolated from peripheral blood, and genomic DNA from unsorted PBMCs was used for TCR beta sequencing. Survey-level sequencing on the immunoSEQ platform was used to profile TCR beta chain repertoires. Regarding the original processing steps: Repertoire diversity was quantified as the inverse Simpson index, and CDR3 amino acid length spectratypes and V-J pairing frequencies were compared. TCR beta CDR3 sequences were matched against VDJdb to annotate clonotypes specific to SARS-CoV-2, CMV, influenza A and EBV. TCRdb's version of the immuneACCESS table is confined to in-frame rearrangements and falls short of the full clone set. An unresolved V gene accounts for under half of the shortfall where checked; the remainder is of unknown origin. V and J calls plus clone size are reproduced from that table; the DNA served to infer D and trimming. The sample includes nearly 70,000 clones, with 93% observed a single time. Of the sample, roughly 4.2% is held by the ten largest clones.

This sequence was found in a man aged 35 to 55 with rheumatoid arthritis. The specimen sequenced was PBMCs.

The nucleotides read TGCGCCAGCAGCCAAGAAAGTTTCTTGGGCTACGAGCAGTACTTC. This is translated as CASSQESFLGYEQYF. Recombination connected TRBV4-1 to TRBJ2-7; there is no confident call for the D gene. The cysteine opens and the phenylalanine closes a CDR3 of 15 amino acids. Here the CDR3 DNA is all that survives: 45 bases in frame from base 1. V gives up 0 bases and J gives up 3 bases, and the segment between their germline ends measures 12 bases. The germline V gene supplies CDR1 MGHRA and CDR2 YSYEKL.